The present T cell receptor (beta chain) was sequenced within a study of OX40 agonist ivuxolimab in advanced cancers. Study at large: Treatment of patients was with ivuxolimab, an agonistic anti-OX40 (CD134) antibody. Allowance was made for prior anti-PD-1, anti-PD-L1 or anti-CTLA-4 therapy, and roughly 39% had some. Patients achieving partial responses numbered three: one hepatocellular carcinoma case and two cutaneous melanoma cases.

Notes on this clone: Its target is unknown.

Study-level points and caveats: Partial responders treated at 0.1-3.0 mg/kg exhibited clonal expansion among the lowest measured.

The assay was immunoSEQ multiplex PCR, and TCRdb's table has in-frame clones only and misses some. The repertoire has 150,000 to 170,000 clones, approximately 94% of them found once; the top ten carry around 0.31%. The sample was CD4+ or CD8+ T cells sorted from blood, taken in a trial of the OX40 agonist ivuxolimab. The sequence came from an adult with an advanced solid tumor such as melanoma, head and neck, liver or kidney cancer.

The CDR3 reads CASKPYPGETQYF. CDR3 coding DNA: TGTGCCAGCAAGCCTTACCCTGGGGAGACCCAGTACTTC. The genes are TRBV2 and TRBJ2-5; D not certain. The CDR3 has 13 amino acids. The germline CDR1 and CDR2 sequences are SNHLY and FYNNEI. Trimming took off 7 bases at V and 5 bases at J, with 14 bases between the two ends.